The source of this T cell receptor (beta chain) is a study of human T cells and chemical hapten exposure. Total RNA was isolated from unfractionated whole blood. This clonotype appeared many times. TCRdb re-called the 5' RACE reads with MiXCR, one entry per CDR3 protein. The sample yields 110,000 to 150,000 distinct CDR3 sequences, 3.5% to 5% seen once. The CDR3 is 13 amino acids. With 6 bases removed from V and 1 base from J, the gap between germline ends came to 9 bases. CDR1 is SNHLY and CDR2 is FYNNEI in the germline V gene. This sequence was found in a female donor in good health. This chain links TRBV2 with TRBJ1-1, with D tentatively TRBD1 (5 bases). The chain's CDR3 is CASSLTENTEAFF. CDR3 sequence (DNA): TGTGCCAGCAGCTTGACAGAGAACACTGAAGCTTTCTTT.